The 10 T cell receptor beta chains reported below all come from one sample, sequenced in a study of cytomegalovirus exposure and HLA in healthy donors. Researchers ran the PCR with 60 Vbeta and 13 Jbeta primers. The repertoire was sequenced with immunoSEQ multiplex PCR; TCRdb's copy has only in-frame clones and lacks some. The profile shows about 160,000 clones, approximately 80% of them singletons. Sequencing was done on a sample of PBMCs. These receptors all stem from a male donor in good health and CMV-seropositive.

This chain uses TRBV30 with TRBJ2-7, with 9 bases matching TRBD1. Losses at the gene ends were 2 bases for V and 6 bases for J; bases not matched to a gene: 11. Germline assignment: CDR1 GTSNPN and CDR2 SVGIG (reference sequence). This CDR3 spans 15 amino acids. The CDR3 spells CAWSSPGTGSIEQYF. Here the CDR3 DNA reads TGTGCCTGGAGTTCCCCCGGGACAGGGTCTATCGAGCAGTACTTC. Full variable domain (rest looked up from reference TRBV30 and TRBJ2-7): SQTIHQWPATLVQPVGSPLSLECTVEGTSNPNLYWYRQAAGRGLQLLFYSVGIGQISSEVPQNLSASRPQDRQFILSSKKLLLSDSGFYLCAWSSPGTGSIEQYFGPGTRLTVT.

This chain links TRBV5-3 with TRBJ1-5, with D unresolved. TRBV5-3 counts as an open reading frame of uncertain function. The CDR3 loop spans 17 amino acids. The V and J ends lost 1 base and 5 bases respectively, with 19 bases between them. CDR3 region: CARSLTGRPPIYQPQHF. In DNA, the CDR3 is TGTGCCAGAAGCTTGACGGGTAGACCGCCTATTTATCAGCCCCAGCATTTT.

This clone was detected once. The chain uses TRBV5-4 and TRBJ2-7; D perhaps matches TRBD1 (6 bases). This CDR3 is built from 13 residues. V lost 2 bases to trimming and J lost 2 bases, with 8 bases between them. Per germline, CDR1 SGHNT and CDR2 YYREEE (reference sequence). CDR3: CASSFDRPYEQYF. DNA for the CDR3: TGTGCCAGCAGCTTTGACAGGCCCTACGAGCAGTACTTC.

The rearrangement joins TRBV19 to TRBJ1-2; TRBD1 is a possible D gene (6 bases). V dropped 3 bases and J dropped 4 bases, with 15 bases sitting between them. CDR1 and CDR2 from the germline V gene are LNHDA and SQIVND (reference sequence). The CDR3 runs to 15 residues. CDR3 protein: CASSISANRVYGYTF. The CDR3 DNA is TGTGCCAGTAGTATTTCTGCTAACAGGGTCTATGGCTACACCTTC.

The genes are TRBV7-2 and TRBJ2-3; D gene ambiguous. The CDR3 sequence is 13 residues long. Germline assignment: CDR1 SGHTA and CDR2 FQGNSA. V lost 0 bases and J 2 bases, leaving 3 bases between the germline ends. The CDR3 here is CASSLAYTDTQYF. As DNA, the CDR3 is TGTGCCAGCAGCTTAGCGTACACAGATACGCAGTATTTT.

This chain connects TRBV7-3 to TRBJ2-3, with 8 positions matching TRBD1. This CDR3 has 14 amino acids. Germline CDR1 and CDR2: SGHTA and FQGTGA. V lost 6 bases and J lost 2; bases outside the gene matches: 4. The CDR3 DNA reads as TGTGCCAGCAGTCAGGGACAGGCCACAGATACGCAGTATTTT. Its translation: CASSQGQATDTQYF.

The CDR3 DNA is TGTGCCAGCAGCTTAGCGACAGGGGATAACTATGGCTACACCTTC. Protein sequence: CASSLATGDNYGYTF. The J gene is TRBJ1-2, the V gene TRBV7-2; 8 bases align to TRBD1. V was pared by 0 bases and J by 1 base, with 1 base of the junction left unmatched. Germline V gene sequence: CDR1 SGHTA, CDR2 FQGNSA. This CDR3 comprises 15 residues.

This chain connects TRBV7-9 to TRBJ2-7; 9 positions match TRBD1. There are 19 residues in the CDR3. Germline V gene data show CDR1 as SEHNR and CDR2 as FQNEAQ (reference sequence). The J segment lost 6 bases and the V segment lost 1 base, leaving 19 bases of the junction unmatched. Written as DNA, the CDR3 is TGTGCCAGCAGCTTAGGGACAGGGGTTGGTATACGGACAAATATCGAGCAGTACTTC. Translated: CASSLGTGVGIRTNIEQYF.

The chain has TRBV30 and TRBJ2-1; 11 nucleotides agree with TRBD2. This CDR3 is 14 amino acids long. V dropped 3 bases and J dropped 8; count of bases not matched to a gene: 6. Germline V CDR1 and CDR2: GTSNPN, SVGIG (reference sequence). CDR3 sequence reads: CAWRLAGVIDEQFF. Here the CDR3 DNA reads TGTGCCTGGAGACTAGCGGGAGTAATCGATGAGCAGTTCTTC.

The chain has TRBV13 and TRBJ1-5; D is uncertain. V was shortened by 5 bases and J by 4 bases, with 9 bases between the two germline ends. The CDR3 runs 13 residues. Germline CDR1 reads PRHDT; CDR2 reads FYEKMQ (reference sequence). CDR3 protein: CASSPTPNQPQHF. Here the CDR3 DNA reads TGTGCCAGCAGCCCGACACCTAATCAGCCCCAGCATTTT.